The 20 T cell receptor beta chains below all came from one sample that was sequenced in a study of Ad26.COV2.S vaccination and SARS-CoV-2 variants. Only in-frame clones appear in the TCRdb table, and some are missing; sequencing was by immunoSEQ multiplex PCR. Of about 94,000 clones detected, more than 70% appear once; the ten largest clones hold approximately 15%. Sample: peripheral blood, taken after recovery from COVID-19. The receptors stem from a human donor who had recovered from COVID-19.

This chain links TRBV13 with TRBJ1-1; D may be TRBD1 (5 bases). Trimming stripped 4 bases from V and 7 bases from J, with 10 bases between. Looked up from germline, CDR1 is PRHDT and CDR2 is FYEKMQ (reference sequence). The CDR3 length is 12 residues. CDR3 protein: CASSSWGGEAFF. CDR3 DNA sequence: TGTGCCAGCAGCTCCTGGGGGGGTGAAGCTTTCTTT.

The CDR3 nucleotides are TGTGCCAGCAGCTTTACGGGAACCGCCTACAATGAGCAGTTCTTC. Amino acids: CASSFTGTAYNEQFF. The chain uses TRBV7-3 and TRBJ2-1, with D possibly matching TRBD2 (5 bases). Per germline, CDR1 SGHTA and CDR2 FQGTGA. CDR3 length: 15 amino acids. Trimming stripped 3 bases from V and 2 bases from J, with 11 bases between.

This chain joins TRBV5-8 and TRBJ2-5; possibly TRBD2 for D (6 bases). V was trimmed by 6 bases and J by 0 bases, leaving 18 bases between them. The CDR3 runs to 16 residues. Germline V lookup: CDR1 SGHTS, CDR2 YDEGEE. The CDR3 reads CASTVLGGEDQETQYF. In DNA form, the CDR3 reads TGTGCCAGCACGGTATTGGGTGGGGAGGACCAAGAGACCCAGTACTTC.

The rearrangement uses TRBV5-1 and TRBJ2-1; 9 nucleotides line up with TRBD2. CDR3 length: 16 amino acids. Per the germline V gene, CDR1 is SGHRS and CDR2 is YFSETQ. Unmatched junction bases numbered 11, after V lost 5 bases and J lost 5 bases. CDR3 sequence (DNA): TGCGCCAGCAGTTATTTAGCGGGAGCGGCTAACAATGAGCAGTTCTTC. Translating it yields CASSYLAGAANNEQFF.

This chain links TRBV4-3 with TRBJ2-1; D ambiguous. This CDR3 region has 13 residues. V lost 2 bases and J 0 bases, leaving 2 bases between the germline ends. CDR1 is LGHNA and CDR2 is YSLEER in the germline V gene. CDR3 sequence: CASSQFSYNEQFF. The CDR3 nucleotides read TGCGCCAGCAGCCAATTCTCCTACAATGAGCAGTTCTTC.

The chain joins TRBV7-9 to TRBJ2-7; D is unresolved. From germline, CDR1 is SEHNR and CDR2 FQNEAQ (reference sequence). V gave up 1 base and J gave up 2 bases, with 9 bases separating them. The CDR3 sequence is 14 residues long. CDR3 nucleotides: TGTGCCAGCAGCTTAGACAGACTTCCCTACGAGCAGTACTTC. It codes for CASSLDRLPYEQYF.

Only a few counts were recorded for this clone. V gene TRBV7-3 combines with J gene TRBJ2-2; 13 nucleotides agree with TRBD2. The CDR3 consists of 18 residues. CDR1 and CDR2 (germline): SGHTA, FQGTGA. The trim removed 1 base at V and 6 bases at J, leaving 8 bases unmatched. The DNA for the CDR3 is TGTGCCAGCAGCTTAAGCGGACTAGCGGGAGCGCACGCCGGGGAGCTGTTTTTT. Its protein is CASSLSGLAGAHAGELFF.

The chain uses TRBV7-6 and TRBJ2-1, with 7 bases that match TRBD2. J gave up 8 bases and V 2 bases, and 6 bases lay outside the gene matches. The CDR3 extends over 14 amino acids. From germline, CDR1 is SGHVS and CDR2 FNYEAQ. DNA for the CDR3: TGTGCCAGCAGCTTATACGGGGAGGGAGATGAGCAGTTCTTC. The encoded protein is CASSLYGEGDEQFF.

V usage is TRBV28 and J usage is TRBJ1-5; D unclear. V shed 7 bases and J shed 10 bases, with 14 bases lying between them. CDR3 length: 12 amino acids. The germline gives CDR1 MDHEN, CDR2 SYDVKM. CDR3 loop: CASKSVQLPQHF. The CDR3 bases are TGTGCCAGCAAGTCTGTTCAACTACCCCAGCATTTT.

The chain couples TRBV16 to TRBJ2-1, with 8 bases identical to TRBD2. The J segment lost 0 bases and the V segment lost 11 bases, leaving 6 bases of the junction unmatched. The CDR3 has 14 residues. Germline CDR1 KGHSY, CDR2 FQNENV. For the CDR3, the DNA is TGTGCCTGCTCGCGGGAGGCCTCCTACAATGAGCAGTTCTTC. As protein: CACSREASYNEQFF.

J is TRBJ2-3 and V is TRBV4-1; D is unclear. Per germline, CDR1 MGHRA and CDR2 YSYEKL. The V and J ends lost 1 base and 2 bases respectively, with 10 bases between them. This CDR3 region has 15 residues. Written as DNA, the CDR3 is TGCGCCAGCAGCCAAGCTCCGCTACTCACAGATACGCAGTATTTT. Translation gives CASSQAPLLTDTQYF.

J is TRBJ2-1 and V is TRBV27; 13 bases map to TRBD2. The germline V gene has CDR1 MNHEY and CDR2 SMNVEV (reference sequence). J lost 8 bases, V lost 1 base, and 2 bases had no gene match. The CDR3 is 15 residues long. This chain's CDR3 is CASSLWTSGSHEQFF. The CDR3 DNA reads as TGTGCCAGCAGTTTATGGACTAGCGGGAGCCATGAGCAGTTCTTC.

This sequence joins TRBV11-2 and TRBJ2-1, with 7 bases aligning to TRBD2. This CDR3 spans 16 amino acids. The V gene's germline CDR1 is SGHAT and CDR2 FQNNGV. The V and J ends lost 5 bases and 8 bases, in that order; junction bases with no gene match: 15. The CDR3 nucleotides read TGTGCCAGCAGCCGGTATGGGGCGGGAGTAACCTATGAGCAGTTCTTC. Translated: CASSRYGAGVTYEQFF.

This rearrangement joins TRBV2 to TRBJ1-4, with D maybe TRBD1 (5 bases). CDR1 and CDR2 from the germline V gene are SNHLY and FYNNEI. The CDR3 consists of 14 residues. The V end was cut by 10 bases, the J end by 8 bases, with 20 bases between. DNA of the CDR3: TGTGCCACCAAGGGGCAGGGTGTTTGGGAAAAACTGTTTTTT. This sequence encodes CATKGQGVWEKLFF.

The chain couples TRBV6-6 to TRBJ2-3; 10 bases are shared with TRBD2. The V gene's germline CDR1 is MNHNY and CDR2 SVGAGI (reference sequence). V lost 4 bases, J lost 2 bases, and 3 bases stayed unmatched. The CDR3 consists of 15 residues. The chain's CDR3 is CASSWTSGTTDTQYF. As DNA, the CDR3 is TGTGCCAGCAGTTGGACTAGCGGAACCACAGATACGCAGTATTTT.

This sequence joins TRBV6-5 and TRBJ2-1, with a weak D call TRBD2 (5 bases). Germline values: CDR1 MNHEY, CDR2 SVGAGI. V lost 8 bases, J lost 3 bases, and 11 bases lay in between. This CDR3 has 13 residues. The CDR3 bases are TGTGCCAGCGCGTGGACTGGCTACAATGAGCAGTTCTTC. Its translation is CASAWTGYNEQFF.

The V gene is TRBV5-1, the J gene TRBJ2-7, with TRBD1 matching 11 bases. The germline V gene encodes CDR1 SGHRS and CDR2 YFSETQ. V lost 4 bases, J lost 3 bases, and 3 bases stayed unmatched. This CDR3 spans 14 amino acids. The CDR3 DNA sequence: TGCGCCAGCAGCGGGACAGGGGGGGTCTACGAGCAGTACTTC. Its protein is CASSGTGGVYEQYF.

The V and J genes are TRBV7-9 and TRBJ1-4; 11 bases map to TRBD1. J gave up 6 bases and V 7 bases, and 7 bases lay outside the gene matches. The CDR3 loop spans 15 amino acids. Germline CDR1 SEHNR, CDR2 FQNEAQ (reference sequence). The CDR3 is CASTQGGQGDEKLFF. CDR3 sequence (DNA): TGTGCCAGCACCCAAGGGGGACAGGGGGATGAAAAACTGTTTTTT.

The V call is TRBV7-2, the J call TRBJ2-3; no firm D call. From germline, CDR1 is SGHTA and CDR2 FQGNSA. The V and J ends lost 1 base and 6 bases respectively, with 8 bases between them. This CDR3 has 13 residues. The CDR3 here is CASSLDLWDTQYF. CDR3 bases: TGTGCCAGCAGCTTAGACCTGTGGGATACGCAGTATTTT.

This clone was observed once. The CDR3, as DNA: TGTGCCACGGGGACTGGATCCTCCTACAATGAGCAGTTCTTC. It translates to CATGTGSSYNEQFF. The gene calls are TRBV6-5 and TRBJ2-1; D possibly corresponds to TRBD2 (6 bases). V lost 10 bases, J lost 0 bases, and 13 bases lay in between. The CDR3 has 14 residues. CDR1 MNHEY and CDR2 SVGAGI come from the germline V gene.